This TCR beta chain was obtained from a study of early T cells in non-severe SARS-CoV-2 infection. Whole-study context: Unpaired chains resulted from sequencing bulk RNA of unsorted whole blood.

In its sample, this clonotype was seen a few times. Its specificity is not known. Study-level results: Private and CD4 specificities were missed by VDJdb matching, skewed to anti-spike CD8.

Attachment of unique molecular identifiers to individual cDNA molecules was performed. TCRdb re-derived calls from the 5' RACE reads in MiXCR, one entry per CDR3 protein. This table has approximately 35,000 distinct CDR3 sequences, approximately 5% appearing once. Germline CDR1 is MNHEY and CDR2 is SMNVEV (reference sequence). After removal of 1 base from V and 6 bases from J, the junction contained 15 bases not matched to a gene. The CDR3 runs to 18 residues. The chain carries TRBV27 and TRBJ2-7; 10 positions agree with TRBD2. The receptor was derived from an adult who was a healthcare worker with PCR-confirmed SARS-CoV-2 infection or an uninfected control (not recorded which). What was sequenced was whole blood. The CDR3 reads CASSLLSSGGLLWREQYF. CDR3 bases: TGTGCCAGCAGTTTATTGTCTAGCGGGGGACTATTATGGCGCGAGCAGTACTTC.